Described below is a single T cell receptor beta chain sequence and its context. The target of this receptor is not known. Base-call qualities are not available, and no considerably larger clone is one nucleotide away. The data are from a study of post-analysis software for immune sequencing data (dated by TCRdb to 2013 to 2016). Regarding the research as a whole: Recorded disease courses included relapsing-remitting, secondary progressive and progressive-relapsing multiple sclerosis, with some patients lacking subtype annotation. Patient repertoires were compared against ten to twelve previously published healthy control repertoires from donors aged roughly 6 to 26 years. A subset of samples was prepared in parallel using single-end sample barcoding, then pooled and co-amplified after Illumina adapter ligation.

TCR beta repertoires were profiled from peripheral blood of over 10 young patients with multiple sclerosis to demonstrate the VDJtools post-analysis software. Multiple sclerosis patients were children and adolescents aged roughly 6 to 16 years. Library preparation was by PCR. The listed sequencing device is Illumina HiSeq 2500. To reduce PCR and sequencing biases, unique molecular identifiers were incorporated into the TCR beta cDNA libraries. Every 1 to 10 million input T cells yielded approximately 500,000 cDNA molecules, meaning each molecule approximated one T cell. The patient libraries were prepared and sequenced using the same protocol as the earlier healthy control dataset. Samples belonging to the same batch were prepared together, multiplexed and sequenced on a shared HiSeq lane. Turning to the authors' computational methods: Raw barcoded reads were processed with MIGEC, and single-read molecular identifier groups were discarded before consensus assembly and CDR3 extraction. VDJtools was used for post-analysis of the clonotype tables, and diversity was normalized by down-sampling every dataset to the size of the smallest sample. In repertoire overlap clustering, CDR3 amino acid sequences, but not nucleotide sequences, were matched to correct batch-related cross-sample contamination. TCRdb redid the processing of the public reads, applying fastp at Q25 and MiXCR, and retained in-frame beta chains. CDR3 protein sequences are deduplicated, and each keeps its most common genes and DNA. The V and J calls and clone size are TCRdb's, not the authors'. A total of hundreds of thousands of distinct CDR3 sequences appear in this sample, roughly 27% of them only once. Together, the top ten hold around 0.6% of the sample.

The paper's findings and limits, for the study overall: Compared with controls, multiple sclerosis patients had significantly lower normalized Chao1 diversity, a finding suggesting substantial peripheral T-cell clonal expansion. Patients showed significantly higher frequencies than controls for about 5 TRBV segments, among them TRBV5-6, TRBV5-1 and TRBV20-1. When samples were clustered directly using the F measure, samples prepared in the same batch co-clustered strongly, which prompted a batch-effect correction. The control group was slightly older than the multiple sclerosis patient group.

Spanning cysteine to phenylalanine, the CDR3 consists of 15 amino acids. Solely the CDR3 DNA is kept, with 45 bases framed from the first base. CDR1 is given as SGHRS and CDR2 as YFSETQ, both from the germline V gene. V drops 1 base and J drops 6 bases, leaving 15 bases in between. The receptor chain draws on TRBV5-1 and TRBJ2-3; the D match is possibly TRBD1 or TRBD2, with 7 bases aligned in each. Material for sequencing was blood. The receptor's source is a girl aged 10-17 years with multiple sclerosis. The nucleotide sequence is given as TGCGCCAGCAGCTTGCGGTACAGGGGAGGGGATACGCAGTATTTT. It encodes CASSLRYRGGDTQYF.